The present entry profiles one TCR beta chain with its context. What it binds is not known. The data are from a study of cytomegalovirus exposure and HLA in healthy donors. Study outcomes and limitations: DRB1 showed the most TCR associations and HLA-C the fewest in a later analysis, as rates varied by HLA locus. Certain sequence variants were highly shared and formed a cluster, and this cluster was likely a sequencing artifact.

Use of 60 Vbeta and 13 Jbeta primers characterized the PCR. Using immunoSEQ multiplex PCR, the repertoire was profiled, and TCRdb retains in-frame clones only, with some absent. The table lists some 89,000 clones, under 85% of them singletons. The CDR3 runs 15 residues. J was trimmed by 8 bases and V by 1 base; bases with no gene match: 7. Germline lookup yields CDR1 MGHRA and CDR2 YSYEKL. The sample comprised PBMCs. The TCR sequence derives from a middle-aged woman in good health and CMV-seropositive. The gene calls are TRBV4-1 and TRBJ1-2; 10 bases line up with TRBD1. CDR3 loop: CASSQADRGLGGYTF. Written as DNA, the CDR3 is TGCGCCAGCAGCCAAGCCGACAGGGGGCTGGGCGGCTACACCTTC.